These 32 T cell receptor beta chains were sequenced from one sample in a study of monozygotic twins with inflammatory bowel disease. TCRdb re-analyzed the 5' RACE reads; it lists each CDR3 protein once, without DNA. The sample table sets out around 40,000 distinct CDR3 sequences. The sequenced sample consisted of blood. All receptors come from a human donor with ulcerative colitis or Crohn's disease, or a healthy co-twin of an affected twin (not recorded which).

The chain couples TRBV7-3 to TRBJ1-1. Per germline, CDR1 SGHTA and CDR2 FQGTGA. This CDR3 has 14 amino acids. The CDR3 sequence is CASSRSVPNTEAFF.

The CDR3 sequence is CATSELGTSGGNEQFF. The V and J genes are TRBV24-1 and TRBJ2-1; TCRdb picks TRBD2, but there is no DNA to check that call. From germline, CDR1 is KGHDR and CDR2 SFDVKD. This CDR3 has 16 residues.

The CDR3 sequence is CASSLESGGEQYF. This rearrangement joins TRBV11-3 to TRBJ2-7; TCRdb names TRBD1, which stays unverified in the absence of DNA. This CDR3 has 13 amino acids. Germline V CDR1 and CDR2: SGHNT, YENEEA.

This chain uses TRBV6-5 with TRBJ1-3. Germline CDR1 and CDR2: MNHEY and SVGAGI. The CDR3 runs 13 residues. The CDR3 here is CASRSFSGNTIYF.

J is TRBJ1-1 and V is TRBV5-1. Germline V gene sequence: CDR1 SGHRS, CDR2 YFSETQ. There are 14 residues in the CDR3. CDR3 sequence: CASSLGRGGTEAFF.

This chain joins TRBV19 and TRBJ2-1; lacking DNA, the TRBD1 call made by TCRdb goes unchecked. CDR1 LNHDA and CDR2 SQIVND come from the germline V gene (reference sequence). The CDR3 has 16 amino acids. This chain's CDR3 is CASSIDSGTRGNEQFF.

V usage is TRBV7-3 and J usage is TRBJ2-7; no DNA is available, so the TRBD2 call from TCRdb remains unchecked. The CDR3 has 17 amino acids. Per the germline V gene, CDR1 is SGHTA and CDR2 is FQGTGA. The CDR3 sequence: CASSARTSGLSSYEQYF.

The CDR3 sequence: CAWRPRPNYGYTF. The rearrangement links TRBV30 to TRBJ1-2. Germline loops: CDR1 GTSNPN, CDR2 SVGIG (reference sequence). This CDR3 has 13 amino acids.

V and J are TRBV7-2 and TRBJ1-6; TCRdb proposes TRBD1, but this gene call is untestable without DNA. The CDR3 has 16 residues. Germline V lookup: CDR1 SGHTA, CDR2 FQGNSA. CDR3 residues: CASSPTGGYGNSPLHF.

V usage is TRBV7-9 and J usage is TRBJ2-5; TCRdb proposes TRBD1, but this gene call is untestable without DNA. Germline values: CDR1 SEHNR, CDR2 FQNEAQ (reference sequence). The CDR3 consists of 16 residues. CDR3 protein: CASSLLGTGGGETQYF.

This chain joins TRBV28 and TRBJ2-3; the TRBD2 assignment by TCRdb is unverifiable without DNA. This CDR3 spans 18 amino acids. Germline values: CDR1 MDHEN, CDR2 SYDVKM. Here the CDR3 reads CASSLGGSARVGSDTQYF. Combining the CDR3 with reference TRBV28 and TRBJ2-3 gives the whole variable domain DVKVTQSSRYLVKRTGEKVFLECVQDMDHENMFWYRQDPGLGLRLIYFSYDVKMKEKGDIPEGYSVSREKKERFSLILESASTNQTSMYLCASSLGGSARVGSDTQYFGPGTRLTVL.

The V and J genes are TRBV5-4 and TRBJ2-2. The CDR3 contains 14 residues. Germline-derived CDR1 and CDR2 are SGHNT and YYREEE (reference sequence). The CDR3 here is CATLGHRNSGELFF.

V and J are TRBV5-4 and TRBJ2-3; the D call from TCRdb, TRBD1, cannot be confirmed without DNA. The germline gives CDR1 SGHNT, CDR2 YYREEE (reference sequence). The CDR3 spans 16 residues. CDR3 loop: CASSPPPRDPTDTQYF.

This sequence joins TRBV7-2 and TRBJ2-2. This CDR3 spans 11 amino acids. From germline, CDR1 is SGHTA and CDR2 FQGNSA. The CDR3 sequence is CASSVTGELFF.

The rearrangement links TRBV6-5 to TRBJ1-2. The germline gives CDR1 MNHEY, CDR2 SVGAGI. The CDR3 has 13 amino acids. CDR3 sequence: CASRGDLLYGYTF.

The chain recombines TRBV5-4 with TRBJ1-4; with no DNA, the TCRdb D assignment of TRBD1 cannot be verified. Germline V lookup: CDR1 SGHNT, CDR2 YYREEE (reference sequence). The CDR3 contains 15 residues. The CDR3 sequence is CASSLVGGKSEKLFF. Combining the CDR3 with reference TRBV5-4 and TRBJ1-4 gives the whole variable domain ETGVTQSPTHLIKTRGQQVTLRCSSQSGHNTVSWYQQALGQGPQFIFQYYREEENGRGNFPPRFSGLQFPNYSSELNVNALELDDSALYLCASSLVGGKSEKLFFGSGTQLSVL.

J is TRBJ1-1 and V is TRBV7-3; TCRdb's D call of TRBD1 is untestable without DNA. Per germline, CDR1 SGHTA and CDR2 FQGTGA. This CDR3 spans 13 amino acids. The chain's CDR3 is CASSQTSGGEAFF.

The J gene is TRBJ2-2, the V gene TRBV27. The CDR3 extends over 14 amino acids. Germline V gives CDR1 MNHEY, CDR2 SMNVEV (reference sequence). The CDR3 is CASSLYRASGELFF.

The CDR3 region is CASSPVGQANEKLFF. The chain recombines TRBV18 with TRBJ1-4; TCRdb designates TRBD1, a call that cannot be tested without DNA. The CDR3 length is 15 residues. Germline CDR1 is KGHSH and CDR2 is LQKENI.

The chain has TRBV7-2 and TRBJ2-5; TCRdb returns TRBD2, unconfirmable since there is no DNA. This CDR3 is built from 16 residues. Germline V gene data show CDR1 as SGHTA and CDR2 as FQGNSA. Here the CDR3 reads CASSRQRESKDQTQYF. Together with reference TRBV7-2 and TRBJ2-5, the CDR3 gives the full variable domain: GAGVSQSPSNKVTEKGKDVELRCDPISGHTALYWYRQSLGQGLEFLIYFQGNSAPDKSGLPSDRFSAERTGGSVSTLTIQRTQQEDSAVYLCASSRQRESKDQTQYFGPGTRLLVL.

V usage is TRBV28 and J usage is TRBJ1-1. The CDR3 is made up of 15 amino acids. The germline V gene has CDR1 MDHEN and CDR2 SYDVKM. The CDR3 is CASRRGVSYSTEAFF.

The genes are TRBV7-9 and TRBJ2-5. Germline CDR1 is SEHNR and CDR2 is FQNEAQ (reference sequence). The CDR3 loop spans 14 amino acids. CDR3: CASSLVGHPETQYF.

The CDR3 sequence: CASSTGNTEAFF. The chain employs TRBV28 and TRBJ1-1. Germline CDR1 and CDR2: MDHEN and SYDVKM. The CDR3 length is 12 residues.

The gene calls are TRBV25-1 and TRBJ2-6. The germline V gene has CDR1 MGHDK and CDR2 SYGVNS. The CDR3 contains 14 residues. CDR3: CASSDSAGANVLTF. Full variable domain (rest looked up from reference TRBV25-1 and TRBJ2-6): EADIYQTPRYLVIGTGKKITLECSQTMGHDKMYWYQQDPGMELHLIHYSYGVNSTEKGDLSSESTVSRIRTEHFPLTLESARPSHTSQYLCASSDSAGANVLTFGAGSRLTVL.

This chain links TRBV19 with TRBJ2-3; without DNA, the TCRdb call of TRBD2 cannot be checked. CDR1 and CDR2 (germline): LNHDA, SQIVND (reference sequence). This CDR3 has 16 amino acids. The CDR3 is CASSIDSQRARDTQYF.

The CDR3 loop reads CASSADREGEQYF. The J gene is TRBJ2-7, the V gene TRBV5-4; TCRdb outputs TRBD1, but without DNA this stays unchecked. Germline CDR1 and CDR2: SGHNT and YYREEE (reference sequence). The CDR3 consists of 13 residues. The entire variable domain, with the rest obtained from reference TRBV5-4 and TRBJ2-7, is as follows: ETGVTQSPTHLIKTRGQQVTLRCSSQSGHNTVSWYQQALGQGPQFIFQYYREEENGRGNFPPRFSGLQFPNYSSELNVNALELDDSALYLCASSADREGEQYFGPGTRLTVT.

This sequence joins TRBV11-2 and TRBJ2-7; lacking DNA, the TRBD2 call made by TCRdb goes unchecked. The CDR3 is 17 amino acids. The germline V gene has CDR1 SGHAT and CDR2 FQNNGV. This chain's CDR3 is CASSLEPGGASSYEQYF.

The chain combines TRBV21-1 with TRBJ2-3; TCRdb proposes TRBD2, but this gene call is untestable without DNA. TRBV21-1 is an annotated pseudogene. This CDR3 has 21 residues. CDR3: CASSSKGDLASGELRTDTQYF.

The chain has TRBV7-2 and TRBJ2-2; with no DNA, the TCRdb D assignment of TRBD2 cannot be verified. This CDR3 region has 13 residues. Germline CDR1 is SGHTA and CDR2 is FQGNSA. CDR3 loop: CASRREESGELFF.

The CDR3 sequence is CASSLDKETQYF. The rearrangement links TRBV12-3 or TRBV12-4 to TRBJ2-5. The CDR3 consists of 12 residues.

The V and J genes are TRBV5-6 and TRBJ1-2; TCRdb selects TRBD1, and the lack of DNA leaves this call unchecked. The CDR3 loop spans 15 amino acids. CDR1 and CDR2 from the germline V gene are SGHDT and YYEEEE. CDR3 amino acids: CASSLGNGQNYGYTF.

CDR3 sequence reads: CSARDGGSSYEQYF. The chain links TRBV20-1 to TRBJ2-7. There are 14 residues in the CDR3. Germline lookup yields CDR1 DFQATT and CDR2 SNEGSKA (reference sequence).